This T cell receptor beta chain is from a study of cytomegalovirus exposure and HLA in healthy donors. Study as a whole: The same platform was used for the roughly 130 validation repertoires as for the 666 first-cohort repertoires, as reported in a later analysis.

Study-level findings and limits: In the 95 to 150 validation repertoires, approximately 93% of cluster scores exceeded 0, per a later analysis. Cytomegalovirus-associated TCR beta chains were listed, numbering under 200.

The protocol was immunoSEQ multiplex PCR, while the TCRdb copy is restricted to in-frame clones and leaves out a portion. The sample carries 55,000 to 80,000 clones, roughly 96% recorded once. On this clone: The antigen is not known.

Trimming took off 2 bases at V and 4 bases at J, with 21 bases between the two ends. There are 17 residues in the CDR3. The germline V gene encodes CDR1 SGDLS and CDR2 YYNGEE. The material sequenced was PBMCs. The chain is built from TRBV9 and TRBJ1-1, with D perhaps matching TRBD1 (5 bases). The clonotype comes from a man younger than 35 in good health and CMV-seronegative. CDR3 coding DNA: TGTGCCAGCAGCGTGATGGGAGGGGATTTGATGGGCACTGAAGCTTTCTTT. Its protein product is CASSVMGGDLMGTEAFF.